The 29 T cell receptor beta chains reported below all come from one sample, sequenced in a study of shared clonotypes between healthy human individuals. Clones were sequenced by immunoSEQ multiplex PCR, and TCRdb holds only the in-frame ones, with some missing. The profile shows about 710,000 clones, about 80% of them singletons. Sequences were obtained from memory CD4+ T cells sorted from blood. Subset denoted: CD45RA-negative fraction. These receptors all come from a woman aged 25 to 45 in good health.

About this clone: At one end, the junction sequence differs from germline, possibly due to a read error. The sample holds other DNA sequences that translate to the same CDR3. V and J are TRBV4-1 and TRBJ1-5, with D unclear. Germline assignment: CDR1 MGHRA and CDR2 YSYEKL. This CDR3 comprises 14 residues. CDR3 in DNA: TGCGCCAGCAGTCAAGAGCGTAGGGATCAGCCCCAGCATTTT. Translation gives CASSQERRDQPQHF.

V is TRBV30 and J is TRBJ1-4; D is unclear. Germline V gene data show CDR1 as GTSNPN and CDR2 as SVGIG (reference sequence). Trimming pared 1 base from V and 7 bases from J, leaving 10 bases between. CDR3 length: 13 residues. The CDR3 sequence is CAWSGAGAEKLFF. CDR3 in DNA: TGTGCCTGGAGTGGGGCAGGAGCTGAAAAACTGTTTTTT.

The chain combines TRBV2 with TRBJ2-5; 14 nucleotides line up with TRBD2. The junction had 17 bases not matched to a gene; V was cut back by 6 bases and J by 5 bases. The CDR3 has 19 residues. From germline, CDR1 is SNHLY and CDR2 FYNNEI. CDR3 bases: TGTGCCAGCAGCCTTACCCCTCTGACTAGCGGGAGGGGGCGGGAGACCCAGTACTTC. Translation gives CASSLTPLTSGRGRETQYF.

CDR3 residues: CASSSQSADTQYF. DNA for the CDR3: TGTGCCAGCAGCTCGCAGTCCGCGGATACGCAGTATTTT. This sequence joins TRBV7-9 and TRBJ2-3, with unresolved D. Germline V gene sequence: CDR1 SEHNR, CDR2 FQNEAQ (reference sequence). Trimming cost V 4 bases and J 6 bases, with 11 bases left between them. The CDR3 length is 13 residues.

This CDR3 reads CASRLPSGGEQYF. The CDR3 DNA reads as TGTGCCAGCAGGTTACCTAGCGGTGGGGAGCAGTACTTC. The chain combines TRBV28 with TRBJ2-7; 7 nucleotides line up with TRBD2. The CDR3 has 13 amino acids. The ends lost 6 bases at V and 7 bases at J; junction bases unmatched: 9. Germline V gives CDR1 MDHEN, CDR2 SYDVKM.

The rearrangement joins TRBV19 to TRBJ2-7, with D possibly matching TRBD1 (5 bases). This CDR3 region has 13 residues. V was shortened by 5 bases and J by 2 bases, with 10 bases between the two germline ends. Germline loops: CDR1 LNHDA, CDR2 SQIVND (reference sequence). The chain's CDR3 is CASSYRQTYEQYF. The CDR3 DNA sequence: TGTGCCAGTAGTTACCGACAGACCTACGAGCAGTACTTC.

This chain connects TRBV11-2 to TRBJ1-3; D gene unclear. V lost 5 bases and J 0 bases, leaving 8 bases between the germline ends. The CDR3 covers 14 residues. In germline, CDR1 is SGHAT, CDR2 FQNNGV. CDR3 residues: CASSPTNSGNTIYF. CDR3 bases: TGTGCCAGCAGCCCAACAAACTCTGGAAACACCATATATTTT.

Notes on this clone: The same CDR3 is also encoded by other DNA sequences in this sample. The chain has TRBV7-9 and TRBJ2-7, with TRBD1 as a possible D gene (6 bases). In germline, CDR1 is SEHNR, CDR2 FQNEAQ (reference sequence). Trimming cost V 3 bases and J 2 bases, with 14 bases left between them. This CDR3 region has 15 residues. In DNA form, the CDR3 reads TGTGCCAGCAGCTTTTACCCGGGGACAACCTACGAGCAGTACTTC. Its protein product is CASSFYPGTTYEQYF.

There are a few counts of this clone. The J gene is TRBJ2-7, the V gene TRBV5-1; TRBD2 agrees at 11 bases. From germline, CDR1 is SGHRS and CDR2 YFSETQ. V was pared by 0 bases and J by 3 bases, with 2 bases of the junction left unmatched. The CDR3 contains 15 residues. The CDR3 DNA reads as TGCGCCAGCAGCTTGGAACTAGCGGGAGTCTACGAGCAGTACTTC. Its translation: CASSLELAGVYEQYF.

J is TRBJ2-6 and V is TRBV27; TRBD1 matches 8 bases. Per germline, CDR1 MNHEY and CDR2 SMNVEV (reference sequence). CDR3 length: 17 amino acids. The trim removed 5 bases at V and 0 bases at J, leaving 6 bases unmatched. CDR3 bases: TGTGCCAGCAGTAGGACAGGGATTAGCTCTGGGGCCAACGTCCTGACTTTC. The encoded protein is CASSRTGISSGANVLTF.

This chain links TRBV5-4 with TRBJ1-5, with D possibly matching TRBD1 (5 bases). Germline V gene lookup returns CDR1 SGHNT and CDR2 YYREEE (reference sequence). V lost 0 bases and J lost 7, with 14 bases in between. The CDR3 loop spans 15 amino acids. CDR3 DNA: TGTGCCAGCAGCTTGGGTGGAGGGGCAGAACAGCCCCAGCATTTT. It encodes CASSLGGGAEQPQHF. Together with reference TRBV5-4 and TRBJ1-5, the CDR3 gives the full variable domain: ETGVTQSPTHLIKTRGQQVTLRCSSQSGHNTVSWYQQALGQGPQFIFQYYREEENGRGNFPPRFSGLQFPNYSSELNVNALELDDSALYLCASSLGGGAEQPQHFGDGTRLSIL.

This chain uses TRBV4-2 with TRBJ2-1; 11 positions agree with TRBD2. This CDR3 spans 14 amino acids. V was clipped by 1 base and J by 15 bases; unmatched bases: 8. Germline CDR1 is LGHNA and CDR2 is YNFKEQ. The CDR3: CASSQAGSGRAPFF. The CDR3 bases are TGTGCCAGCAGCCAAGCGGGTAGCGGGAGGGCCCCGTTCTTC.

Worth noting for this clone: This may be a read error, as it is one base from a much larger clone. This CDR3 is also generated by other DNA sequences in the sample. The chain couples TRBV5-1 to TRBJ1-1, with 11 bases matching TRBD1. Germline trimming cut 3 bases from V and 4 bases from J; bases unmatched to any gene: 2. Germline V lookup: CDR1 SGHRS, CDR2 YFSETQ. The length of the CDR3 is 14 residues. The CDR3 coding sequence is TGCGCCAGCAGCTCTGGGACAGGGGGCACTGAAGCTTTCTTT. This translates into CASSSGTGGTEAFF.

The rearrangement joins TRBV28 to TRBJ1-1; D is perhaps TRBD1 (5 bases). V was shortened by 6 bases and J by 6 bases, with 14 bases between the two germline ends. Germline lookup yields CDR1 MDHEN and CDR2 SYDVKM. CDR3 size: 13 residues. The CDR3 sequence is CASRDTGRAEAFF. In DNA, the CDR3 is TGTGCCAGCAGAGATACAGGTCGCGCTGAAGCTTTCTTT.

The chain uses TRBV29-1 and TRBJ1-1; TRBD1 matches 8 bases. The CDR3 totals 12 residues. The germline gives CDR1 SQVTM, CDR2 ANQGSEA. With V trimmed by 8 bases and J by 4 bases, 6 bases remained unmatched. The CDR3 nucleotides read TGCAGCACTTACAGGGGGACCACTGAAGCTTTCTTT. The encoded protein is CSTYRGTTEAFF.

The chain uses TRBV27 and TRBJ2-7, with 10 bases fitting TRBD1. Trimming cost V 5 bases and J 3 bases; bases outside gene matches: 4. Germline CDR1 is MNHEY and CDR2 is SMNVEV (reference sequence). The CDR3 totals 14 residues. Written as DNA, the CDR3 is TGTGCCAGCAGTCGACAGGGGGCTTTCTACGAGCAGTACTTC. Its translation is CASSRQGAFYEQYF.

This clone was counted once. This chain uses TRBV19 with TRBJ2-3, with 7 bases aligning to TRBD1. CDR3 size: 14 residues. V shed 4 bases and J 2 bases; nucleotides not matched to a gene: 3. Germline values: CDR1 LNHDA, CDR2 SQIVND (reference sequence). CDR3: CASSRGQNTDTQYF. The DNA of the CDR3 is TGTGCCAGTAGTAGGGGACAGAACACAGATACGCAGTATTTT.

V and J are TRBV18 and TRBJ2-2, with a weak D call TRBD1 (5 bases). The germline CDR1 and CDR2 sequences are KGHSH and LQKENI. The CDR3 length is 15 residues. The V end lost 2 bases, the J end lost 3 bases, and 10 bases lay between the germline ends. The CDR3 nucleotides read TGTGCCAGCTCACCAACAACAGGACACACCGGGGAGCTGTTTTTT. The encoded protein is CASSPTTGHTGELFF.

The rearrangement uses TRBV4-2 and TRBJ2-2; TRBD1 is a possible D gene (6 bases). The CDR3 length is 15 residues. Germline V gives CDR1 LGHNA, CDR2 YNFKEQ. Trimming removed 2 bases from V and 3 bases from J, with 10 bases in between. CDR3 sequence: CASSQRGIDTGELFF. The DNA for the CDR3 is TGTGCCAGCAGCCAAAGGGGGATCGACACCGGGGAGCTGTTTTTT.

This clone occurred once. The CDR3 region has the DNA TGTGCCAGCAGTTTATATGGACAGGCAACTAATGAAAAACTGTTTTTT. Its protein product is CASSLYGQATNEKLFF. This chain joins TRBV28 and TRBJ1-4; TRBD1 aligns across 7 bases. V lost 1 base and J lost 0; bases outside the gene matches: 2. In germline, CDR1 is MDHEN, CDR2 SYDVKM. This CDR3 is 16 amino acids long.

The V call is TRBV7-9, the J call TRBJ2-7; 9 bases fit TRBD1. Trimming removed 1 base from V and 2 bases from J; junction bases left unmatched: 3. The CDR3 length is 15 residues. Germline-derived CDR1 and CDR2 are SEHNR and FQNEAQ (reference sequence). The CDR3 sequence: CASSLVGTGTYEQYF. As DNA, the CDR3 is TGTGCCAGCAGCTTAGTGGGGACAGGGACCTACGAGCAGTACTTC.

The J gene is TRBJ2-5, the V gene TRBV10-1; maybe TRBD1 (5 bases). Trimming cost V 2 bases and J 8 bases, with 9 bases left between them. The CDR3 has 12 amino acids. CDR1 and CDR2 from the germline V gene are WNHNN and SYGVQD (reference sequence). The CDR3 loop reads CASSEPDSTQYF. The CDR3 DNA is TGCGCCAGCAGTGAGCCTGACAGTACCCAGTACTTC.

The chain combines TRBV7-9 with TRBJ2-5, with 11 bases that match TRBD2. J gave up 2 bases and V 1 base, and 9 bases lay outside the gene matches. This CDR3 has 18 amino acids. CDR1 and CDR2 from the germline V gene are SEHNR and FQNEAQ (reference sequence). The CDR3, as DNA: TGTGCCAGCAGCTTAGTACTAGCGGGAGTTTTCGGGCAAGAGACCCAGTACTTC. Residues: CASSLVLAGVFGQETQYF.

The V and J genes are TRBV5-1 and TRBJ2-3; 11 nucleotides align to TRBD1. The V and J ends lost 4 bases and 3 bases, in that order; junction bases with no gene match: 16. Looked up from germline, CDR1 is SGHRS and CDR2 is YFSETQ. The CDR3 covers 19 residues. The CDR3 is CASSISAGTGGLRTDTQYF. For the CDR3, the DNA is TGCGCCAGCAGCATCTCCGCCGGGACAGGGGGTCTTAGGACAGATACGCAGTATTTT.

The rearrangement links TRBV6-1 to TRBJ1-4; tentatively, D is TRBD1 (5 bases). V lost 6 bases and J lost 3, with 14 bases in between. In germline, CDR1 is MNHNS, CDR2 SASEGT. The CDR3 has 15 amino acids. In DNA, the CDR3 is TGTGCCAGCAGCGGAAATCCAGGGTCTAATGAAAAACTGTTTTTT. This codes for CASSGNPGSNEKLFF.

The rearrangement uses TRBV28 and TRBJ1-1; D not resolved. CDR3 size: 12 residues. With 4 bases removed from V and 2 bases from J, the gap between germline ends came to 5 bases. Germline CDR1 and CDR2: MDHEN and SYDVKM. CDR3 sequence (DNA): TGTGCCAGCAGTTACGGAAACACTGAAGCTTTCTTT. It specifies CASSYGNTEAFF.

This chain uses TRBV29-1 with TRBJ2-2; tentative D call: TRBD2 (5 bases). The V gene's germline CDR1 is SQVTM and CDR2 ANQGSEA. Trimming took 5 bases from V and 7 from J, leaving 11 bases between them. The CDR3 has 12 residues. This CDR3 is CSVLANYGELFF. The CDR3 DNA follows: TGCAGCGTTCTAGCTAATTACGGGGAGCTGTTTTTT.

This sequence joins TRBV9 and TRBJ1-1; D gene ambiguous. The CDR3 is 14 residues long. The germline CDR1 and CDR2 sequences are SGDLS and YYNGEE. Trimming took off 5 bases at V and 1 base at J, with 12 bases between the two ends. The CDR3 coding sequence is TGTGCCAGCAGTAAACAGTATTCGAACACTGAAGCTTTCTTT. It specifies CASSKQYSNTEAFF. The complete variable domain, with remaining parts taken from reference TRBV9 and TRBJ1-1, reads DSGVTQTPKHLITATGQRVTLRCSPRSGDLSVYWYQQSLDQGLQFLIQYYNGEERAKGNILERFSAQQFPDLHSELNLSSLELGDSALYFCASSKQYSNTEAFFGQGTRLTVV.

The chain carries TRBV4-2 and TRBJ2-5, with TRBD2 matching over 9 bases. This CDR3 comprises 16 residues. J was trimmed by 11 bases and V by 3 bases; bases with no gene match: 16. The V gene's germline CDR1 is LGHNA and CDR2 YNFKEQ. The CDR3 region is CASSQEIAGASGEQYF. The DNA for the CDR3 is TGTGCCAGCAGCCAGGAAATAGCGGGAGCTTCGGGAGAGCAGTACTTC.